The clone carrying this TCR beta chain was detected only once. Antigen: not known. This entry comes from a study of cytomegalovirus exposure and HLA in healthy donors. Study-level points and caveats: The classifier reportedly diagnosed cytomegalovirus status with high sensitivity and specificity. Most TCR sequences were uncommon, yet certain public TCRs appeared in many donors.

Trimming took 3 bases from V and 4 from J, leaving 13 bases between them. CDR3 size: 14 residues. Per germline, CDR1 MNHEY and CDR2 SMNVEV (reference sequence). The table came from immunoSEQ multiplex PCR; TCRdb's copy has only in-frame clones and leaves some out. The sample lists a few hundred thousand clones, roughly 88% occurring once. Sequenced sample: PBMCs. This rearrangement joins TRBV27 to TRBJ2-7; D is tentatively TRBD1 or TRBD2 (5 bases each). This TCR came from a woman aged 25-40 years in good health and CMV-seronegative. The CDR3 nucleotides are TGTGCCAGCAGTTTTTGGGGGAGAGAGTACGAGCAGTACTTC. Translated, it gives CASSFWGREYEQYF.